Listed here are 4 T cell receptor beta chains from one sample, sequenced in a study of blood T cell repertoires in COVID-19. Sequencing was performed with immunoSEQ multiplex PCR; in TCRdb, only in-frame clones are kept and a portion is missing. This sample has 200,000 to 250,000 clones, with roughly 86% found just once. The source material was peripheral blood. The source of these receptors is a woman aged 55-69 years with acute or convalescent COVID-19.

This clone has more than one count but fewer than ten. The chain has TRBV11-2 and TRBJ2-5, with D possibly TRBD2 on 7 matching bases. Germline assignment: CDR1 SGHAT and CDR2 FQNNGV. Trimming shortened V by 6 bases and J by 5 bases, and 16 bases separated the two germline ends. The CDR3 covers 14 residues. DNA for the CDR3: TGTGCCAGCAGGACAGGCGGTAGCGGGGAGACCCAGTACTTC. It codes for CASRTGGSGETQYF.

As regards this clone: Other DNA sequences from this sample encode an identical CDR3 as well. This rearrangement joins TRBV18 to TRBJ1-6; maybe TRBD1 (5 bases). The CDR3 is 14 amino acids. Trimming cost V 3 bases and J 7 bases, with 10 bases left between them. Germline CDR1 reads KGHSH; CDR2 reads LQKENI. CDR3 bases: TGTGCCAGCTCACCGACGGGGGAAAATTCACCCCTCCACTTT. The encoded protein is CASSPTGENSPLHF.

The chain links TRBV27 to TRBJ2-3, with 8 positions matching TRBD2. The CDR3 consists of 17 residues. Germline V gene sequence: CDR1 MNHEY, CDR2 SMNVEV (reference sequence). V shed 0 bases, J shed 1 base, and the junction held 6 bases outside the gene matches. The CDR3 nucleotides are TGTGCCAGCAGTTTATCTTCCCTAGCGGGTCGCACAGATACGCAGTATTTT. Its translation is CASSLSSLAGRTDTQYF.

V is TRBV6-5 and J is TRBJ2-7; perhaps TRBD1 as D (6 bases). The CDR3 has 14 amino acids. Germline lookup yields CDR1 MNHEY and CDR2 SVGAGI. V shed 6 bases and J shed 10 bases, with 22 bases lying between them. For the CDR3, the DNA is TGTGCCAGCAGCCGGGACATCTCGGCGGTGCTTCAGTACTTC. As protein: CASSRDISAVLQYF.